This TCR beta chain was retrieved from a study of T-cell reconstitution after alpha-beta-depleted transplantation in children (dated by TCRdb to the mid-2010s). Background for the entire study: The study quantitatively tracked T-cell immune reconstitution after TCRalphabeta/CD19-depleted allogeneic hematopoietic cell transplantation in children using TCR repertoire profiling. Findings and caveats that apply to the study as a whole: About two months after transplant, the apparently early recovery of alphabetaT-cell counts reportedly depended on just several hundred clones that had expanded rapidly and came from non-depleted graft cells. Hyperexpanded clone frequencies declined over subsequent months; after one year, T-cell counts and TCRbeta diversity were mostly attributed to newly produced T cells. In some patients, high TCRbeta diversity at day 60 was attributed to recipient T cells and intrathymic progenitors that had survived conditioning.

From a lookup of the germline V gene, CDR1 and CDR2 are MDHEN and SYDVKM. V is reduced by 7 bases and J by 8 bases, leaving a spacing of 15 bases between them. The CDR3 numbers 13 residues from cysteine through phenylalanine. The entry retains the CDR3 DNA only, 39 bases that are in frame from base 1. This clonotype was seen ten or more times. Its antigen specificity is not known. Base qualities are missing; no much larger clone stands one base away. The library was generated by PCR. Sequencing used an Illumina HiSeq 2500. TCR libraries were prepared with molecular barcoding, using unique molecular identifiers to normalize TCRbeta repertoire quantification. The public reads were run again by TCRdb, first through fastp at Q25 and then through MiXCR, and only productive beta chains were kept. Every distinct CDR3 protein forms one entry, paired with its most common genes and DNA. This sample has about 280,000 distinct CDR3 sequences in its table, and roughly 10% of those were observed once. Together, the top ten hold 20% to 25% of the sample.

The treatment or condition label corresponds to: allogeneic hematopoietic cell transplantation with graft depleted of TCRalphabeta T cells and CD19 B cells. The transplant recipients were children given TCRalphabeta/CD19-depleted allogeneic hematopoietic cell grafts. The TCR sequence derives from a male patient under 10 years old who had a stem cell transplant for chronic granulomatous disease, so the T cells may come from the graft donor. The sample consisted of peripheral blood, taken 180 days after TCRalphabeta/CD19-depleted stem cell transplant. The rearrangement joined TRBV28 to TRBJ2-1, with the D gene call left open. The base sequence is TGTGCCAGCACTATCCCCGGTGGCGATGAGCAGTTCTTC. It specifies CASTIPGGDEQFF. Extended through the reference TRBV28 and TRBJ2-1 proteins, this CDR3 yields the full variable domain: DVKVTQSSRYLVKRTGEKVFLECVQDMDHENMFWYRQDPGLGLRLIYFSYDVKMKEKGDIPEGYSVSREKKERFSLILESASTNQTSMYLCASTIPGGDEQFFGPGTRLTVL.